This is a list of T cell receptor beta chains from one sample in a study of blood T cell repertoires in COVID-19. TCRdb keeps only in-frame clones here, not all; method: immunoSEQ multiplex PCR. The data hold approximately 97,000 clones, with about four fifths observed a single time. The sequenced sample consisted of peripheral blood. The receptor set was obtained from a man in his forties or fifties with active or convalescent COVID-19. Each CDR3 is given with its conserved first and last residue. The D gene is left open where the match is weak. Size is stated for part of the rows, as once, few or many counts, or as a class when the clone is expanded.

V	D	J	size	length	CDR3	DNA
TRBV19	.	TRBJ2-2	.	15	CASSFGLTNTGELFF	TGTGCCAGTAGTTTCGGACTTACAAACACCGGGGAGCTGTTTTTT
TRBV5-1	TRBD1	TRBJ1-4	.	14	CAINRTGGLEKLFF	TGCGCCATAAACAGGACAGGGGGCTTGGAAAAACTGTTTTTT
TRBV30	.	TRBJ1-1	.	12	CAWSRIENEAFF	TGTGCCTGGAGCCGAATAGAGAATGAAGCTTTCTTT
TRBV9	TRBD2	TRBJ2-5	once	15	CASSGTSGTQETQYF	TGTGCCAGCAGCGGGACTAGCGGAACACAAGAGACCCAGTACTTC
TRBV11-2	TRBD1	TRBJ2-3	.	15	CASSEGQGAGNTQYF	TGTGCCAGCAGCGAGGGACAGGGGGCGGGAAATACGCAGTATTTT
TRBV15	TRBD2	TRBJ2-5	.	16	CATSPRGTRPQETQYF	TGTGCCACCAGCCCTCGCGGGACTAGACCCCAAGAGACCCAGTACTTC
TRBV12-5	.	TRBJ1-5	.	19	CASGLVLVGGQYSNQPQHF	TGTGCTAGTGGTTTGGTACTCGTCGGAGGACAGTATAGCAATCAGCCCCAGCATTTT
TRBV7-9	.	TRBJ1-6	.	14	CASSLWGDNSPLHF	TGTGCCAGCAGCTTATGGGGGGACAATTCACCCCTCCACTTT
TRBV30	TRBD1	TRBJ2-3	.	16	CAWSVSGTGGTDTQYF	TGTGCCTGGAGTGTCTCCGGGACAGGGGGCACAGATACGCAGTATTTT
TRBV4-2	.	TRBJ1-2	.	16	CASSHPRGGIFYGYTF	TGTGCCAGCAGCCACCCGCGGGGGGGGATCTTCTATGGCTACACCTTC
TRBV3-1/TRBV3-2	.	TRBJ1-2	.	14	CASSHPPGGSGYTF	TGTGCCAGCAGCCACCCCCCGGGGGGATCTGGCTACACCTTC
TRBV29-1	TRBD1	TRBJ1-5	few	13	CSAVQGAGQPQHF	TGCAGCGCCGTACAGGGGGCAGGACAGCCCCAGCATTTT
TRBV2	.	TRBJ2-3	.	15	CATTLARGGRDTQYF	TGTGCCACCACCCTCGCTAGGGGGGGTAGAGATACGCAGTATTTT
TRBV11-1	.	TRBJ2-5	.	14	CASSLSGGRETQYF	TGTGCCAGCAGCTTATCCGGGGGGCGAGAGACCCAGTACTTC
TRBV10-1	.	TRBJ2-3	.	15	CASRGSGGRTDTQYF	TGCGCCAGCAGGGGATCGGGGGGCCGCACAGATACGCAGTATTTT
TRBV6-5	TRBD1	TRBJ1-2	.	14	CASSSGGLGYGYTF	TGTGCCAGCAGTTCAGGGGGCCTCGGCTATGGCTACACCTTC
TRBV4-3	.	TRBJ1-2	.	14	CASSQTDSNYGYTF	TGCGCCAGCAGCCAAACTGACAGTAACTATGGCTACACCTTC
TRBV7-8	TRBD1	TRBJ2-3	.	16	CASSLTGGVSTDTQYF	TGTGCCAGCAGCTTGACAGGGGGGGTTAGCACAGATACGCAGTATTTT